These 19 T cell receptor beta chains came from one sample sequenced in a study of persistence of HIV-infected CD4 T cells. These receptors have no identified antigens. The libraries were made with immunoSEQ version 4 in survey mode. Generated by immunoSEQ multiplex PCR, the TCRdb table keeps only in-frame clones and is missing some. The sample includes approximately 30,000 clones, roughly 87% of them seen just once. Lysates of CMV-infected fibroblasts at approximately 9.4 ug/mL stimulated these cells. CD40L/CD69 double-negative CD45RO-high memory CD4+ T cells were collected. This specimen was CD4+ T cells sorted from PBMCs after roughly 20-hour stimulation, taken from a patient who received antiretroviral therapy. Receptors originate from an adult woman with HIV who was CMV-seropositive.

CDR3 coding DNA: TGTGCCAGCAGCTTATCGGAGGGAGCAGGAGATACGCAGTATTTT. It encodes CASSLSEGAGDTQYF. This sequence joins TRBV7-9 and TRBJ2-3, with D perhaps TRBD2 (6 bases). V was clipped by 2 bases and J by 5 bases, with 14 bases between them. Per germline, CDR1 SEHNR and CDR2 FQNEAQ (reference sequence). CDR3 length: 15 residues.

The rearrangement joins TRBV7-2 to TRBJ2-7; the match to TRBD2 covers 12 bases. V shed 2 bases and J 6 bases; nucleotides not matched to a gene: 11. This CDR3 spans 17 amino acids. Germline CDR1 and CDR2: SGHTA and FQGNSA. CDR3 bases: TGTGCCAGCAGCTTAAGGGGGATGACTAGCGGGAGTGTCGAGCAGTACTTC. Amino acid sequence: CASSLRGMTSGSVEQYF. The full variable domain, rest sourced from reference TRBV7-2 and TRBJ2-7, is GAGVSQSPSNKVTEKGKDVELRCDPISGHTALYWYRQSLGQGLEFLIYFQGNSAPDKSGLPSDRFSAERTGGSVSTLTIQRTQQEDSAVYLCASSLRGMTSGSVEQYFGPGTRLTVT.

The chain uses TRBV6-4 and TRBJ1-6, with 10 bases matching TRBD1. This CDR3 spans 14 amino acids. Germline values: CDR1 MRHNA, CDR2 SNTAGT. J lost 7 bases, V lost 8 bases, and 5 bases had no gene match. The CDR3 region has the DNA TGTGCCAGCTCCTCGGGACAGGGGAATTCACCCCTCCACTTT. Its protein product is CASSSGQGNSPLHF.

The sample holds one count of this clone. This CDR3 is CASSLGPGQGWGYTF. The DNA for the CDR3 is TGTGCCAGCAGCTTAGGCCCGGGACAGGGCTGGGGCTACACCTTC. The chain links TRBV11-3 to TRBJ1-2, with TRBD1 matching over 9 bases. The CDR3 runs 15 residues. V was clipped by 1 base and J by 8 bases; unmatched bases: 8. The germline V gene has CDR1 SGHNT and CDR2 YENEEA. Combining the CDR3 with reference TRBV11-3 and TRBJ1-2 gives the whole variable domain EAGVVQSPRYKIIEKKQPVAFWCNPISGHNTLYWYLQNLGQGPELLIRYENEEAVDDSQLPKDRFSAERLKGVDSTLKIQPAELGDSAVYLCASSLGPGQGWGYTFGSGTRLTVV.

The rearrangement links TRBV7-9 to TRBJ1-2; D may be TRBD1 (6 bases). Germline V gene data show CDR1 as SEHNR and CDR2 as FQNEAQ (reference sequence). Trimming removed 0 bases from V and 4 bases from J, with 12 bases in between. The CDR3 totals 15 residues. The CDR3 reads CASSLAGTQTYGYTF. CDR3 nucleotide sequence: TGTGCCAGCAGCTTAGCCGGGACACAGACCTATGGCTACACCTTC.

The chain couples TRBV7-9 to TRBJ1-3; no clear D. This CDR3 is 14 amino acids long. The V and J ends lost 3 bases and 4 bases respectively, with 10 bases between them. CDR1 and CDR2 from the germline V gene are SEHNR and FQNEAQ (reference sequence). The CDR3 spells CASSFNDGGNTIYF. In DNA form, the CDR3 reads TGTGCCAGCAGCTTCAACGACGGGGGAAACACCATATATTTT.

The chain uses TRBV10-3 and TRBJ2-1; TRBD1 might be the D (6 bases). The CDR3 loop spans 13 amino acids. Trimming left V 5 bases short and J 6 bases short, with 11 bases between. The V gene's germline CDR1 is ENHRY and CDR2 SYGVKD. CDR3: CAISRQAPNEQFF. CDR3 nucleotide sequence: TGTGCCATCAGTCGACAGGCCCCCAATGAGCAGTTCTTC.

The J gene is TRBJ1-3, the V gene TRBV30; unclear D gene. The germline CDR1 and CDR2 sequences are GTSNPN and SVGIG (reference sequence). The V and J ends lost 0 bases and 4 bases respectively, with 13 bases between them. The CDR3 is 15 amino acids. The CDR3 sequence is CAWSVQEFAGNTIYF. CDR3 nucleotides: TGTGCCTGGAGTGTTCAGGAGTTTGCCGGAAACACCATATATTTT.

The J gene is TRBJ2-5, the V gene TRBV7-9, with 14 bases identical to TRBD2. CDR1 is SEHNR and CDR2 is FQNEAQ in the germline V gene (reference sequence). The CDR3 has 19 residues. V lost 3 bases and J lost 7; bases outside the gene matches: 16. The CDR3 protein is CASSFAGTSGGTLSGTQYF. DNA of the CDR3: TGTGCCAGCAGCTTTGCCGGGACTAGCGGGGGAACTCTTTCGGGGACCCAGTACTTC.

This clone came up a few times. CDR3 sequence: CASSLQGASGYTF. The CDR3 nucleotides read TGTGCCAGCAGTTTGCAAGGGGCAAGTGGCTACACCTTC. J is TRBJ1-2 and V is TRBV28; a weak D match, TRBD1 (5 bases). The CDR3 extends over 13 amino acids. The V end was cut by 3 bases, the J end by 7 bases, with 12 bases between. Germline-derived CDR1 and CDR2 are MDHEN and SYDVKM.

This chain connects TRBV25-1 to TRBJ2-3; 9 nucleotides agree with TRBD1. This CDR3 has 15 residues. The trim removed 8 bases at V and 1 base at J, leaving 7 bases unmatched. Germline loops: CDR1 MGHDK, CDR2 SYGVNS. CDR3 region: CASGTGGLGTDTQYF. The CDR3 bases are TGTGCCAGCGGAACAGGGGGCCTGGGCACAGATACGCAGTATTTT.

V gene TRBV24-1 combines with J gene TRBJ1-5; D ambiguous. The CDR3 extends over 13 amino acids. The germline V gene has CDR1 KGHDR and CDR2 SFDVKD. The V and J ends lost 9 bases and 2 bases respectively, with 10 bases between them. This CDR3 reads CATSVAGNQPQHF. In DNA, the CDR3 is TGTGCCACCTCGGTGGCAGGCAATCAGCCCCAGCATTTT.

This clone appeared a few times. J is TRBJ2-7 and V is TRBV9, with D possibly TRBD2 on 5 matching bases. Germline CDR1 reads SGDLS; CDR2 reads YYNGEE. The CDR3 is 14 residues long. Trimming removed 4 bases at V and 3 bases at J, with 14 bases between. The CDR3 here is CASSLREGSYEQYF. Here the CDR3 DNA reads TGTGCCAGCAGCCTCCGGGAAGGAAGCTACGAGCAGTACTTC.

The gene calls are TRBV6-5 and TRBJ2-7, with D possibly TRBD2 on 5 matching bases. The germline CDR1 and CDR2 sequences are MNHEY and SVGAGI. The CDR3 totals 14 residues. The ends were cut back, 0 bases at V and 7 bases at J, with 13 bases in the middle. CDR3 sequence reads: CASSYSFDPGEQYF. CDR3 in DNA: TGTGCCAGCAGTTACTCGTTTGACCCGGGGGAGCAGTACTTC.

This clone is a singleton in its sample. This chain links TRBV24-1 with TRBJ2-5, with D possibly matching TRBD2 (6 bases). V was shortened by 5 bases and J by 5 bases, with 14 bases between the two germline ends. The germline gives CDR1 KGHDR, CDR2 SFDVKD. The CDR3 extends over 14 amino acids. Here the CDR3 reads CATSGGTSSETQYF. CDR3 nucleotide sequence: TGTGCCACCAGTGGAGGCACTAGCTCCGAGACCCAGTACTTC.

The CDR3 nucleotides are TGCAGCGTTGCGAACACCGGGGAGCTGTTTTTT. Its protein is CSVANTGELFF. The chain uses TRBV29-1 and TRBJ2-2, with unresolved D. Germline values: CDR1 SQVTM, CDR2 ANQGSEA. This CDR3 has 11 residues. V dropped 4 bases and J dropped 0 bases, with 0 bases sitting between them.

The chain employs TRBV7-2 and TRBJ2-3, with D perhaps being TRBD1 or TRBD2 (5 bases each). Trimming shortened V by 2 bases and J by 0 bases, and 12 bases separated the two germline ends. CDR1 is SGHTA and CDR2 is FQGNSA in the germline V gene. This CDR3 spans 16 amino acids. The CDR3 DNA is TGTGCCAGCAGCTTATCGAGGGGAATCAGCACAGATACGCAGTATTTT. This encodes CASSLSRGISTDTQYF.

This rearrangement joins TRBV27 to TRBJ2-3; D perhaps matches TRBD2 (6 bases). The CDR3 length is 20 residues. Germline V gene lookup returns CDR1 MNHEY and CDR2 SMNVEV (reference sequence). The V end lost 5 bases, the J end lost 0 bases, and 27 bases lay between the germline ends. The CDR3 coding sequence is TGTGCCAGCAGTCCCACCCCCCACTGGCGGGGCCGTACTAGCACAGATACGCAGTATTTT. It codes for CASSPTPHWRGRTSTDTQYF.

This clone was picked up one time. The CDR3 DNA is TGCGCCAGCAGCCAAGATCGGGGGCTTGAGCAGTTCTTC. It specifies CASSQDRGLEQFF. V and J are TRBV4-1 and TRBJ2-1; either TRBD1 or TRBD2 may supply D (6 bases each). With 0 bases removed from V and 9 bases from J, the gap between germline ends came to 9 bases. Germline CDR1 and CDR2: MGHRA and YSYEKL. This CDR3 is 13 amino acids long.